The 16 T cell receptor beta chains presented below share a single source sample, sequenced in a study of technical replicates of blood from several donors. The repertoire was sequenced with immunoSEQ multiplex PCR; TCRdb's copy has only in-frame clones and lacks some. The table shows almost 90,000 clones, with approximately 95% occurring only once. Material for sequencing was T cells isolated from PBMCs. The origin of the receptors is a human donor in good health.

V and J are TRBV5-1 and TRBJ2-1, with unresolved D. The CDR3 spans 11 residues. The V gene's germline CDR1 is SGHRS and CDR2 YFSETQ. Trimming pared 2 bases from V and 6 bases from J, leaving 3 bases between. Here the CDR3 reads CASSFSNEQFF. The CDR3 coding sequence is TGCGCCAGCAGCTTTAGCAATGAGCAGTTCTTC.

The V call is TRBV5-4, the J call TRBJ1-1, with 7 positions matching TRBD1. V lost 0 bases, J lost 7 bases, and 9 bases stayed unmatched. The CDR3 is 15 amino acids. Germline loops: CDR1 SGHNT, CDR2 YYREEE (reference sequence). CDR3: CASSLVTGDPYEAFF. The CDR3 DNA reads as TGTGCCAGCAGCTTGGTAACAGGGGATCCTTATGAAGCTTTCTTT.

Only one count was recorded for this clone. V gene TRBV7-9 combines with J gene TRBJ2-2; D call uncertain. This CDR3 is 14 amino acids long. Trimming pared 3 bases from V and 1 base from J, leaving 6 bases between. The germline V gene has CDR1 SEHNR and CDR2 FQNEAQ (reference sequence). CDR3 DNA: TGTGCCAGCAGCTTGTGGCAGAACACCGGGGAGCTGTTTTTT. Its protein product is CASSLWQNTGELFF.

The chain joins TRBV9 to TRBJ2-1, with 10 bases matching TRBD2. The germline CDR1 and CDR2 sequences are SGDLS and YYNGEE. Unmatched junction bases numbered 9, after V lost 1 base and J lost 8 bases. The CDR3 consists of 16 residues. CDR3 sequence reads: CASSVSGRALRDEQFF. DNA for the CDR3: TGTGCCAGCAGCGTAAGCGGGAGGGCCTTGAGAGATGAGCAGTTCTTC.

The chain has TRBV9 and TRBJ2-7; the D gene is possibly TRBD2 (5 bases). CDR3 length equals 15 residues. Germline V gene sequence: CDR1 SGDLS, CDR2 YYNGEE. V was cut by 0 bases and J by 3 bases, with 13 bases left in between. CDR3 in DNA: TGTGCCAGCAGCGTAGGTCCGGGGTATAGCTACGAGCAGTACTTC. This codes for CASSVGPGYSYEQYF.

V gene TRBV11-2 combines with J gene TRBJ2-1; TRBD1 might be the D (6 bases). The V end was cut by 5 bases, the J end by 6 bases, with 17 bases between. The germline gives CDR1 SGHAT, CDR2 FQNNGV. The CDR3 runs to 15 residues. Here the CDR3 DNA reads TGTGCCAGCAGCCCGACCCGACAGGTTAGCAATGAGCAGTTCTTC. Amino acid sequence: CASSPTRQVSNEQFF.

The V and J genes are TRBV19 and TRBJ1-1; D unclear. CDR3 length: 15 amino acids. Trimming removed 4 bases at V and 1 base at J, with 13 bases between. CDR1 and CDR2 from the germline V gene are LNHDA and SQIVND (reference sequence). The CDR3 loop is CASSRGFRGNTEAFF. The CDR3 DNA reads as TGTGCCAGTAGTAGGGGTTTTCGGGGGAACACTGAAGCTTTCTTT.

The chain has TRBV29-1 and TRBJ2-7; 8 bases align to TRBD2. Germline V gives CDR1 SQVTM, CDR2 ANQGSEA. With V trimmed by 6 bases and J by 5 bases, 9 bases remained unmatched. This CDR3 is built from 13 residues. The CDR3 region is CSVVGLAVNEQYF. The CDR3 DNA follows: TGCAGCGTGGTTGGACTAGCAGTGAACGAGCAGTACTTC.

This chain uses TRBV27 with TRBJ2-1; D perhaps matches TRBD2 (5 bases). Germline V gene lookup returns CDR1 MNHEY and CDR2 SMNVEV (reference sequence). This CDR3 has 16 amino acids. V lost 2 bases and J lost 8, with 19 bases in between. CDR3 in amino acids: CASSLLWERSGDEQFF. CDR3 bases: TGTGCCAGCAGTTTACTGTGGGAGAGGAGTGGCGATGAGCAGTTCTTC.

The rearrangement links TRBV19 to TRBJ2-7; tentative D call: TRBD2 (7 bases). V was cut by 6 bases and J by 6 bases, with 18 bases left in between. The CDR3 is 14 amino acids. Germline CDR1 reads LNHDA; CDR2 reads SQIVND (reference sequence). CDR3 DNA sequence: TGTGCCAGTAGCCTGGGGGGGGGCTCACGCGAGCAGTACTTC. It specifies CASSLGGGSREQYF.

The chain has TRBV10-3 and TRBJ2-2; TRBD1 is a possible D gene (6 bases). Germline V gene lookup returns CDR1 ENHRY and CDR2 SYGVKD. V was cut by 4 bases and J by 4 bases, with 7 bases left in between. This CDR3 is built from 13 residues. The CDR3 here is CAISADSTGELFF. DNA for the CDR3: TGTGCCATCAGTGCGGACAGCACCGGGGAGCTGTTTTTT.

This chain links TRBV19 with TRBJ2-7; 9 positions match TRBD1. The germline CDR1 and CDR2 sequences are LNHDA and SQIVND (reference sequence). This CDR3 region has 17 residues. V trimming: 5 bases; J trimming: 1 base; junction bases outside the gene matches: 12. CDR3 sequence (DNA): TGTGCCAGTAGTCCGGGACAGGGCCCTACCCGGTCCTACGAGCAGTACTTC. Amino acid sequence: CASSPGQGPTRSYEQYF.

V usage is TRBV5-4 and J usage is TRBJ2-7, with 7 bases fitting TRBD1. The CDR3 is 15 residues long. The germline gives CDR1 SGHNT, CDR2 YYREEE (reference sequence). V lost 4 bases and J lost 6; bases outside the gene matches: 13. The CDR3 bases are TGTGCCAGCAGCCGAATGACAGGGACCTCCCCCGAGCAGTACTTC. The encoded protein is CASSRMTGTSPEQYF.

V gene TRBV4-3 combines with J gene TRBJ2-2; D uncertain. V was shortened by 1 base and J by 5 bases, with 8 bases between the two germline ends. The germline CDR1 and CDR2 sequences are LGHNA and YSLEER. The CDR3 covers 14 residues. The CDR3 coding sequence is TGCGCCAGCAGCCAAGGTACAAAAACCGGGGAGCTGTTTTTT. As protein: CASSQGTKTGELFF.

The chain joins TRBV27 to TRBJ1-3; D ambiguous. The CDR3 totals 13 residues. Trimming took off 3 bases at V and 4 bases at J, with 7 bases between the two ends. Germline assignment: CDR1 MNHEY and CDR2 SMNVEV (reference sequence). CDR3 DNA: TGTGCCAGCAGTTTTAGTTCAGGAAACACCATATATTTT. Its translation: CASSFSSGNTIYF.

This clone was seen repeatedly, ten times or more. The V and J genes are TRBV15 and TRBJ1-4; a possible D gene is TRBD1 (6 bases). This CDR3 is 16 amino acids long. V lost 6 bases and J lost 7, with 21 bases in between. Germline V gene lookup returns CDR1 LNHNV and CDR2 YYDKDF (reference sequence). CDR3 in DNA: TGTGCCACCAGAGATAGTACAGGGTTCTACCTTGAAAAACTGTTTTTT. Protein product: CATRDSTGFYLEKLFF.